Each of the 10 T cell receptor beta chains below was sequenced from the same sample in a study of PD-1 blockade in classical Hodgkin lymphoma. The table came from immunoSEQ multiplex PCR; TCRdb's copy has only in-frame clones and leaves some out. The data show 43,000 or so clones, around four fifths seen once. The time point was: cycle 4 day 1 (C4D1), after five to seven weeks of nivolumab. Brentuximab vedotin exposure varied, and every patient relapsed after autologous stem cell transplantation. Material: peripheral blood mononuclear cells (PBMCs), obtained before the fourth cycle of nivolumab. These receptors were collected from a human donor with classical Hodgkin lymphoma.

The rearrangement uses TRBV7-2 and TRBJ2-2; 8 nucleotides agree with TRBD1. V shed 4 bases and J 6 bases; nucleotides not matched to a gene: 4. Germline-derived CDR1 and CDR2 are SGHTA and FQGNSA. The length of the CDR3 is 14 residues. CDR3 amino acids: CASSWTGQSGELFF. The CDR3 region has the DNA TGTGCCAGCAGCTGGACAGGGCAATCCGGGGAGCTGTTTTTT.

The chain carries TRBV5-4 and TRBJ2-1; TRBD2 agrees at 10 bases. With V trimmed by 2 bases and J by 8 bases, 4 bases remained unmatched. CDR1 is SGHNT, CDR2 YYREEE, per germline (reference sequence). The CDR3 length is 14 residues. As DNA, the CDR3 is TGTGCCAGCAGCTTATTAGCGGGGGGTCATGAGCAGTTCTTC. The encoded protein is CASSLLAGGHEQFF.

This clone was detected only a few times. The CDR3 reads CASSPDRGITDTQYF. CDR3 coding DNA: TGTGCCAGCTCACCCGATCGGGGAATCACAGATACGCAGTATTTT. This chain joins TRBV18 and TRBJ2-3, with D possibly TRBD2 on 5 matching bases. The length of the CDR3 is 15 residues. Per germline, CDR1 KGHSH and CDR2 LQKENI. The V gene lost 3 bases and the J gene lost 2 bases, with 12 bases spanning the gap.

The CDR3 DNA reads as TGTGCCAGCAGCCCCCCTTTTCGCGGGGGAAATACGCAGTATTTT. Translated: CASSPPFRGGNTQYF. The chain recombines TRBV7-9 with TRBJ2-3; TRBD2 agrees at 7 bases. V was clipped by 5 bases and J by 7 bases; unmatched bases: 12. Germline CDR1 reads SEHNR; CDR2 reads FQNEAQ (reference sequence). The CDR3 sequence is 15 residues long. Based on the CDR3 plus reference TRBV7-9 and TRBJ2-3, the full variable domain is DTGVSQNPRHKITKRGQNVTFRCDPISEHNRLYWYRQTLGQGPEFLTYFQNEAQLEKSRLLSDRFSAERPKGSFSTLEIQRTEQGDSAMYLCASSPPFRGGNTQYFGPGTRLTVL.

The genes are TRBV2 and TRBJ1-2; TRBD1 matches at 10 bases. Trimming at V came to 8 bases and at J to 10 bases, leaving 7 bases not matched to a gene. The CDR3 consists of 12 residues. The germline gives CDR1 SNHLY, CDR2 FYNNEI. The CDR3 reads CASGGQGRDYTF. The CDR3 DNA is TGTGCCAGCGGGGGACAGGGGCGCGACTACACCTTC.

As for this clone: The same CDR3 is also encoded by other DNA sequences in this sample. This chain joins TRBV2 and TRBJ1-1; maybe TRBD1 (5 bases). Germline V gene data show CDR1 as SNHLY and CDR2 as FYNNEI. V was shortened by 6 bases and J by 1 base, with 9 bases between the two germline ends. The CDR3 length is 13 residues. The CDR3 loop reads CASRLDRNTEAFF. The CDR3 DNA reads TGTGCCAGCAGGCTAGACAGGAACACTGAAGCTTTCTTT. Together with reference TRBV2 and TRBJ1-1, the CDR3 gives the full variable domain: EPEVTQTPSHQVTQMGQEVILRCVPISNHLYFYWYRQILGQKVEFLVSFYNNEISEKSEIFDDQFSVERPDGSNFTLKIRSTKLEDSAMYFCASRLDRNTEAFFGQGTRLTVV.

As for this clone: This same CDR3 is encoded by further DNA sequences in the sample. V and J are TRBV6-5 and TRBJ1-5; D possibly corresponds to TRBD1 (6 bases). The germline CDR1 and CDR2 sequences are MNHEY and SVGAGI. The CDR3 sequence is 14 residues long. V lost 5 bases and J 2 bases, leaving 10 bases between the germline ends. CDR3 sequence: CASSKGGGNQPQHF. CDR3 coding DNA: TGTGCCAGCAGTAAGGGGGGCGGCAATCAGCCCCAGCATTTT.

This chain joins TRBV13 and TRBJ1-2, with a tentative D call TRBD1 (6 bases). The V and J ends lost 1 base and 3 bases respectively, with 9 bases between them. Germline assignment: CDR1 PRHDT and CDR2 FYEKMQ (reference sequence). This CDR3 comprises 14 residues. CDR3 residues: CASSLDGGDYGYTF. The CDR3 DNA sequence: TGTGCCAGCAGCTTAGATGGGGGCGACTATGGCTACACCTTC.

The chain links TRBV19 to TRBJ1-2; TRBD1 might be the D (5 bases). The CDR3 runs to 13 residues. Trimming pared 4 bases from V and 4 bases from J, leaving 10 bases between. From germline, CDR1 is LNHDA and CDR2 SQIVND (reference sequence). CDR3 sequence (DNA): TGTGCCAGTAGTACAGGGATGGGCTATGGCTACACCTTC. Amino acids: CASSTGMGYGYTF.

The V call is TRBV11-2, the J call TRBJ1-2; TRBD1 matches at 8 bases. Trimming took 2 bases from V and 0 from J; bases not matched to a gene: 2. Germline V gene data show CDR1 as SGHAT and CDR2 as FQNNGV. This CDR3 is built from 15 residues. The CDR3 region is CASSLLRGPNYGYTF. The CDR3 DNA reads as TGTGCCAGCAGCTTACTCAGGGGGCCTAACTATGGCTACACCTTC.